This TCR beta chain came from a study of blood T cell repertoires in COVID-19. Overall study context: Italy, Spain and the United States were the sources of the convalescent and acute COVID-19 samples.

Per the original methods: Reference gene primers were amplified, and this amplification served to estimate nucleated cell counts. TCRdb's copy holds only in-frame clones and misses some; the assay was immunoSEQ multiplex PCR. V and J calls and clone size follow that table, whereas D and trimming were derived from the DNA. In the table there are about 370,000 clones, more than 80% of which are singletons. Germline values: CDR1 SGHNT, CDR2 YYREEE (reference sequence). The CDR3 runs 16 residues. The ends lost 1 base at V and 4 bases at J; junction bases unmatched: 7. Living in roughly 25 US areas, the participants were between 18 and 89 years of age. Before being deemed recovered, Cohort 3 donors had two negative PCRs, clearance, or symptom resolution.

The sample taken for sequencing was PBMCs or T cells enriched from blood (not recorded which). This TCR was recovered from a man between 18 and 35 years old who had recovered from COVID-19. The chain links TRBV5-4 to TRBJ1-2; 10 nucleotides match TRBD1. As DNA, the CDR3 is TGTGCCAGCAGCTTGACGGGACAGGGGACTGCCTATGGCTACACCTTC. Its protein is CASSLTGQGTAYGYTF.